This paragraph reports one TCR beta chain. Seattle's cohort entered during active infection and was followed longitudinally. Sequenced by immunoSEQ multiplex PCR; TCRdb stores in-frame clones only, minus some. The sample gives under 250,000 clones, 85% to 90% of which show up once; less than 3.5% is in the top ten. This entry comes from a study of blood T cell repertoires in COVID-19. Study summary: From the United States, Italy and Spain came samples of acute and convalescent COVID-19.

The sequence was collected from a man aged 25 to 40 with COVID-19, enrolled during active disease. The sequenced sample was peripheral blood.

The DNA for the CDR3 is TGTGCCAGTAGTATGTCGGGGGGCGACGGGTTATTTCGGTTCTTC. It specifies CASSMSGGDGLFRFF. The J gene is TRBJ2-1, the V gene TRBV19, with D tentatively TRBD2 (7 bases). The CDR3 is 15 residues long. V was trimmed by 3 bases and J by 15 bases, leaving 24 bases between them. Germline V gives CDR1 LNHDA, CDR2 SQIVND (reference sequence).